The entry below gives a single T cell receptor (beta chain) sequence along with its context. Its antigen is currently unknown. The V end was cut by 0 bases, the J end by 6 bases, with 9 bases between. This CDR3 is 13 amino acids long. The germline V gene encodes CDR1 MGHRA and CDR2 YSYEKL. A sort by CD45RO/CCR7/CD25/CD127/CD95/CD27 yielded CD4+ naive, central memory, regulatory and stem cell-like memory cells. The authors reverse transcribed all of the isolated RNA, so sequencing captured expressed TCRB transcripts. The repertoire was sequenced with immunoSEQ multiplex PCR; TCRdb's copy has only in-frame clones and lacks some. Among approximately 470,000 clones listed, about 30% were seen once. The data originate from a study of beta chain features in type 1 diabetes. Study-level information: All samples combined gave about 100 million sorted cells for examination.

Study observations and caveats: VDJ junctions from type 1 diabetes patients carried fewer insertions and larger deletions.

J is TRBJ2-7 and V is TRBV4-1, with TRBD2 as a possible D gene (5 bases). This TCR derives from a man between 18 and 29 years old in good health. Sequenced input: naive CD4+ T cells from blood. This chain's CDR3 is CASSQDPLAEQYF. The CDR3 nucleotides read TGCGCCAGCAGCCAAGATCCCCTAGCCGAGCAGTACTTC.